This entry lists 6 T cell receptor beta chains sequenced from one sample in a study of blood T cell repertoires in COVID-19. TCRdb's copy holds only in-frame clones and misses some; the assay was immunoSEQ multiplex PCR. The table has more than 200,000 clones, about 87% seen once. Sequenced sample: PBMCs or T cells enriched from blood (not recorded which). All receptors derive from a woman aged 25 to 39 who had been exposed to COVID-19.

CDR3 nucleotide sequence: TGTGCCAGTAGTACCAAAGGAGCCCACTACGAGCAGTACTTC. Translated: CASSTKGAHYEQYF. The chain recombines TRBV19 with TRBJ2-7, with D hard to call. Trimming stripped 4 bases from V and 3 bases from J, with 13 bases between. CDR3 length equals 14 residues. Germline V CDR1 and CDR2: LNHDA, SQIVND (reference sequence).

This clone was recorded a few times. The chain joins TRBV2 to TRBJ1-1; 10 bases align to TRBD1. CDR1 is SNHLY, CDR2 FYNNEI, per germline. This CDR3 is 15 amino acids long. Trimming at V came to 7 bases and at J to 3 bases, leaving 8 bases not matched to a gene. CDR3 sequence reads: CASNWDRGRDTEAFF. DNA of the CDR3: TGTGCCAGCAATTGGGACAGGGGACGAGACACTGAAGCTTTCTTT.

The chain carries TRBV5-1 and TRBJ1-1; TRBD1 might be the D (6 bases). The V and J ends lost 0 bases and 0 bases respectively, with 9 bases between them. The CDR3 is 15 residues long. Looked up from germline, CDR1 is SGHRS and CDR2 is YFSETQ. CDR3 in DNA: TGCGCCAGCAGCTTGGGGGGGCCCATGAACACTGAAGCTTTCTTT. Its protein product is CASSLGGPMNTEAFF.

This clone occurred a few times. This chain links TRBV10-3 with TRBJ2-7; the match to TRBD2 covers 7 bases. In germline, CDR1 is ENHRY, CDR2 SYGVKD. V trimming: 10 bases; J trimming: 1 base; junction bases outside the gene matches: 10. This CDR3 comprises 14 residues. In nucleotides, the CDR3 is TGTGCCACAAAGACGGGACTATTATCCTACGAGCAGTACTTC. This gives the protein CATKTGLLSYEQYF.

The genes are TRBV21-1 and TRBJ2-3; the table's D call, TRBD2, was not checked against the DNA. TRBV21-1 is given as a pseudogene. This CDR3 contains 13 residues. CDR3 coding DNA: TGTGCCAGCAGCTTGACGGGGGAAGGTACGCAGTATTTT. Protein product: CASSLTGEGTQYF.

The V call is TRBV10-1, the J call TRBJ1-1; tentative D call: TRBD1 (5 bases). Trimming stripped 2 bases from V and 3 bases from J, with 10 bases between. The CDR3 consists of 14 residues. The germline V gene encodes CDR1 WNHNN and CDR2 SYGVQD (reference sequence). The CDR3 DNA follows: TGCGCCAGCAGTGAGACAGGCCTGGACACTGAAGCTTTCTTT. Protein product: CASSETGLDTEAFF.